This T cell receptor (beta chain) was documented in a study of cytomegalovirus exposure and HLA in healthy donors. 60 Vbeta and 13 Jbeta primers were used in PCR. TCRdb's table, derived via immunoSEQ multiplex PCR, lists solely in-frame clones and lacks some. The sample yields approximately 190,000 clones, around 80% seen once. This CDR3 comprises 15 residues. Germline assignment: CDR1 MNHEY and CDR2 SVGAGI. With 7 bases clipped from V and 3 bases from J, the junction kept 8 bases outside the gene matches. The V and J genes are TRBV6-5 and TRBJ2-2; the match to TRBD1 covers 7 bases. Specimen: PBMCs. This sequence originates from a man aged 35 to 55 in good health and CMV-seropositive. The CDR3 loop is CASNNDRADTGELFF. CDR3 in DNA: TGTGCCAGCAACAACGACAGGGCCGACACCGGGGAGCTGTTTTTT.